This T cell receptor beta chain was identified during a study of T cells after yellow fever vaccination. Study in general: SMART-Seq v4 Ultra Low Input served to prepare low-cell-number fractions. Study observations and caveats: FACS-sorted repertoires might harbor abundant contaminating clonotypes from the bulk population. Detected again after the booster were most primary-vaccination clones, at about 96% CD4 and nearly 90% CD8.

Trimming removed 3 bases from V and 7 bases from J, with 16 bases in between. This CDR3 has 14 amino acids. Per the germline V gene, CDR1 is DFQATT and CDR2 is SNEGSKA (reference sequence). As TCR cDNA was made by 5'RACE template switching, a universal primer site and UMIs were added. A single record per CDR3 protein comes from TCRdb applying MiXCR to the 5' RACE reads. The table lists a few hundred thousand distinct CDR3 sequences, about 4% of them singletons. As for this clonotype: Antigen: not known.

The receptor was derived from a man aged 18 to 30 who received the YFV17D yellow fever vaccine. Sequencing was performed on PBMCs, taken 5 days after the yellow fever booster vaccination. V and J are TRBV20-1 and TRBJ1-5, with D possibly being TRBD1 (6 bases). In nucleotides, the CDR3 is TGCAGTGCTAGCGGGGGCGCGAGGGGACAGCCCCAGCATTTT. It translates to CSASGGARGQPQHF.